Shown below are 15 T cell receptor beta chains from a single sample sequenced in a study of control samples from healthy donors and cancer patients. The protocol was immunoSEQ multiplex PCR, while the TCRdb copy is restricted to in-frame clones and leaves out a portion. Of 45,000 to 60,000 clones in the sample, over 70% were seen once. What was sequenced was blood. These receptors originate from a man in his 70s in good health.

This chain connects TRBV19 to TRBJ1-2; no clear D gene. The CDR3 length is 13 residues. V shed 2 bases and J shed 1 base, with 5 bases lying between them. In germline, CDR1 is LNHDA, CDR2 SQIVND (reference sequence). This CDR3 reads CASSILLNYGYTF. CDR3 DNA: TGTGCCAGTAGTATACTCCTTAACTATGGCTACACCTTC.

In this sample, this clone turned up a few times. This sequence joins TRBV28 and TRBJ2-7; 8 bases are shared with TRBD2. V dropped 10 bases and J dropped 6; count of bases not matched to a gene: 14. The CDR3 is 14 residues long. CDR1 and CDR2 (germline): MDHEN, SYDVKM. Here the CDR3 reads CATALVLAGTEQYF. The CDR3 bases are TGTGCCACCGCTCTAGTTTTAGCGGGGACCGAGCAGTACTTC.

The rearrangement uses TRBV28 and TRBJ1-4; D unresolved. Germline CDR1 MDHEN, CDR2 SYDVKM. V lost 5 bases, J lost 0 bases, and 7 bases lay in between. The CDR3 extends over 14 amino acids. CDR3 coding DNA: TGTGCCAGCAGTCTCACGGCAACTAATGAAAAACTGTTTTTT. Residues: CASSLTATNEKLFF.

This chain links TRBV5-6 with TRBJ1-1; 8 positions match TRBD1. There are 14 residues in the CDR3. The germline V gene has CDR1 SGHDT and CDR2 YYEEEE. V shed 0 bases, J shed 4 bases, and the junction held 2 bases outside the gene matches. The CDR3 is CASSLGQGSTEAFF. The CDR3 region has the DNA TGTGCCAGCAGCTTGGGACAGGGGTCCACTGAAGCTTTCTTT.

This clone came up once. The gene calls are TRBV5-6 and TRBJ2-5, with 8 bases identical to TRBD1. V trimming: 4 bases; J trimming: 2 bases; junction bases outside the gene matches: 10. Germline assignment: CDR1 SGHDT and CDR2 YYEEEE. This CDR3 is 16 amino acids long. The CDR3 DNA is TGTGCCAGCAGCGTTAAGCCCGGGACAGGTCAAGAGACCCAGTACTTC. Its protein is CASSVKPGTGQETQYF.

V is TRBV5-1 and J is TRBJ1-6; maybe TRBD1 (6 bases). Germline V gene data show CDR1 as SGHRS and CDR2 as YFSETQ. V was shortened by 4 bases and J by 1 base, with 12 bases between the two germline ends. This CDR3 contains 16 residues. The DNA for the CDR3 is TGCGCCAGCAGCCGACTAGGGGGGTCCTATAATTCACCCCTCCACTTT. It translates to CASSRLGGSYNSPLHF.

The J gene is TRBJ2-3, the V gene TRBV5-4; TRBD2 matches at 11 bases. Looked up from germline, CDR1 is SGHNT and CDR2 is YYREEE (reference sequence). CDR3 length: 15 amino acids. Unmatched junction bases numbered 6, after V lost 4 bases and J lost 5 bases. The chain's CDR3 is CASSTRLAGLDTQYF. The CDR3 DNA is TGTGCCAGCAGCACTAGACTAGCGGGGTTAGATACGCAGTATTTT.

This clone was recorded a few times. The gene calls are TRBV11-2 and TRBJ2-1; unclear D gene. V lost 3 bases and J lost 6, with 3 bases in between. CDR3 length: 11 residues. Germline CDR1 SGHAT, CDR2 FQNNGV. The CDR3, as DNA: TGTGCCAGCAGCTTGGGCAATGAGCAGTTCTTC. Its translation is CASSLGNEQFF.

The rearrangement joins TRBV29-1 to TRBJ2-1; no firm D call. Trimming took off 0 bases at V and 2 bases at J, with 11 bases between the two ends. The CDR3 runs to 15 residues. Germline loops: CDR1 SQVTM, CDR2 ANQGSEA. The CDR3 spells CSVEDRRGAYNEQFF. The CDR3 nucleotides read TGCAGCGTTGAAGACCGAAGAGGAGCCTACAATGAGCAGTTCTTC.

V usage is TRBV28 and J usage is TRBJ2-5; 7 bases line up with TRBD1. V lost 8 bases and J lost 5; bases outside the gene matches: 11. The germline V gene encodes CDR1 MDHEN and CDR2 SYDVKM. This CDR3 has 14 amino acids. The CDR3 coding sequence is TGTGCCAGCGGCCTGATTAGGGGGCGGGAGACCCAGTACTTC. Translating it yields CASGLIRGRETQYF.

The chain links TRBV6-7 to TRBJ1-2; D may be TRBD1 (5 bases). TRBV6-7 is placed among ORFs of uncertain function. Trimming shortened V by 1 base and J by 6 bases, and 9 bases separated the two germline ends. CDR3 size: 13 residues. The CDR3 nucleotides are TGTGCCAGCAGTTACTACCGGGGACATGGCTACACCTTC. This sequence encodes CASSYYRGHGYTF.

This chain uses TRBV2 with TRBJ2-2; 9 bases are a match to TRBD2. The ends lost 6 bases at V and 3 bases at J; junction bases unmatched: 5. CDR1 SNHLY and CDR2 FYNNEI come from the germline V gene. The CDR3 is 15 amino acids. The CDR3 nucleotides read TGTGCCAGCAGAGGCGGGAGGGTCGACACCGGGGAGCTGTTTTTT. Protein sequence: CASRGGRVDTGELFF. The full variable domain, rest sourced from reference TRBV2 and TRBJ2-2, is EPEVTQTPSHQVTQMGQEVILRCVPISNHLYFYWYRQILGQKVEFLVSFYNNEISEKSEIFDDQFSVERPDGSNFTLKIRSTKLEDSAMYFCASRGGRVDTGELFFGEGSRLTVL.

This chain links TRBV27 with TRBJ2-7, with a tentative D call TRBD1 (6 bases). The V gene's germline CDR1 is MNHEY and CDR2 SMNVEV (reference sequence). Trimming pared 3 bases from V and 6 bases from J, leaving 12 bases between. This CDR3 contains 13 residues. Written as DNA, the CDR3 is TGTGCCAGCAGTTTGCTTCAGGGGAGCGAGCAGTACTTC. Its protein product is CASSLLQGSEQYF.

The chain recombines TRBV5-1 with TRBJ1-2; 8 bases agree with TRBD1. The CDR3 runs to 14 residues. V lost 0 bases and J lost 8; bases outside the gene matches: 6. From germline, CDR1 is SGHRS and CDR2 YFSETQ. The CDR3 nucleotides are TGCGCCAGCAGCTTGGCCGGACAGGGCTCGGGCTACACCTTC. This sequence encodes CASSLAGQGSGYTF.

This clone was recorded only once. The chain is built from TRBV24-1 and TRBJ1-2; 7 bases are a match to TRBD1. Trimming took 4 bases from V and 4 from J; bases not matched to a gene: 8. The CDR3 is made up of 15 amino acids. CDR1 and CDR2 from the germline V gene are KGHDR and SFDVKD. The CDR3 DNA reads TGTGCCACCAGTGACACTCGGGACAGAACCTATGGCTACACCTTC. This encodes CATSDTRDRTYGYTF.